The text below deals with one T cell receptor beta chain. Per the study methods: From reference gene primer amplification, estimates of nucleated cell counts were derived. Sequencing used immunoSEQ multiplex PCR; TCRdb keeps in-frame clones, though not all of them. V, J and clone size derive from that table, while D and trimming were established from the DNA sequence. The profile covers over 80,000 clones, with about 86% appearing a single time and 1.2% taken by the ten largest. The V gene end was trimmed by 4 bases and the J gene end by 5 bases; junction bases not matched to a gene: 11. Looked up from germline, CDR1 is KGHSH and CDR2 is LQKENI. The CDR3 contains 17 residues. The data were obtained in a study of blood T cell repertoires in COVID-19. The overall study: T cells, B-cell-depleted T cells, or PBMCs provided the cDNA or gDNA that served as material.

The TCR sequence derives from an elderly man with active or convalescent COVID-19. Sequenced input: peripheral blood. The gene calls are TRBV18 and TRBJ2-5; 12 positions agree with TRBD1. The CDR3 bases are TGTGCCAGCTCACTCTCACCCGGGACAGGGGGCTGGGAGACCCAGTACTTC. Translating gives CASSLSPGTGGWETQYF.